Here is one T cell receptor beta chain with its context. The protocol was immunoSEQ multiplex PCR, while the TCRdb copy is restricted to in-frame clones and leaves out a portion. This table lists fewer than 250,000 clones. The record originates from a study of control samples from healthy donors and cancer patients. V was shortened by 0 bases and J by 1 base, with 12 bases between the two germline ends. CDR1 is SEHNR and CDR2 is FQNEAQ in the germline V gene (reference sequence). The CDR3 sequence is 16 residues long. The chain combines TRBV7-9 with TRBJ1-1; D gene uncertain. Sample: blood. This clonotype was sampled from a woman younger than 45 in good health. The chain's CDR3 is CASSLALGFANTEAFF. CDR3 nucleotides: TGTGCCAGCAGCTTAGCGCTGGGATTCGCGAACACTGAAGCTTTCTTT.